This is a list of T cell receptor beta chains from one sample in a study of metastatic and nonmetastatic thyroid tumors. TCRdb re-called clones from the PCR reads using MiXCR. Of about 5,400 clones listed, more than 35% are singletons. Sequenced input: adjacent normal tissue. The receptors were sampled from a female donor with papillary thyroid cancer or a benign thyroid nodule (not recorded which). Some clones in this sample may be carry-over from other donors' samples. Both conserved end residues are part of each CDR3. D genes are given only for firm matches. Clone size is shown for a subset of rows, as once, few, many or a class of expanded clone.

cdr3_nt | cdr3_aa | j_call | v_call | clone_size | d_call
TGCGCCAGCAGCTTGGCCGGTGGCAGAAGAAACTCTGGGGCCAACGTCCTGACTTTC | CASSLAGGRRNSGANVLTF | TRBJ2-6 | TRBV5-1 | . | .
TGTGCCAGCAGCTTAGGAGGGACTAGCGGGGGGTTGGCGTATAATGAGCAGTTCTTC | CASSLGGTSGGLAYNEQFF | TRBJ2-1 | TRBV11-3 | . | TRBD2
TGTGCCAGCAGCTTAGTAGGGGGGAGGAATGAGCAGTTCTTC | CASSLVGGRNEQFF | TRBJ2-1 | TRBV7-2 | . | .
TGTGCCAGCAGTACAAGACAGGGACCTAATGAAAAACTGTTTTTT | CASSTRQGPNEKLFF | TRBJ1-4 | TRBV25-1 | . | TRBD1
TGTGCCAACAGCTTACTGTTAGCGGGCTACGAGCAGTACTTC | CANSLLLAGYEQYF | TRBJ2-7 | TRBV11-2 | . | TRBD2
TGTGCCAGCAAAGGTGGCCTCCTAGGTTCACCCCTCCACTTT | CASKGGLLGSPLHF | TRBJ1-6 | TRBV2 | few | .
TGTGCCAGCAGCTTAGGACAGGGTGGGGCTTATAGCAATCAGCCCCAGCATTTT | CASSLGQGGAYSNQPQHF | TRBJ1-5 | TRBV11-2 | once | TRBD1
TGTGCCAGCAGTTACTTAGGGGGGGGCGAGCAGTACTTC | CASSYLGGGEQYF | TRBJ2-7 | TRBV6-5 | . | .
TGTACGACCCCCGGAGGTCATCCCCAGCATTTT | CTTPGGHPQHF | TRBJ1-5 | TRBV6-2/TRBV6-3 | . | .
TGTGCCAGCTCGGGACAGGGTTACGAGCAGTACTTC | CASSGQGYEQYF | TRBJ2-7 | TRBV18 | . | TRBD1
TGTGCCAGCAGCCGTGAACAGGGACGGGAAAAACTGTTTTTT | CASSREQGREKLFF | TRBJ1-4 | TRBV3-1 | once | .
TGTGCCAGCAGCTTGGCCTCGGTCTACGAGCAGTACTTC | CASSLASVYEQYF | TRBJ2-7 | TRBV5-5 | . | .
TGTGCCAGTAGTATAGTGGCAGCGGGACCTCAGCCCCAGCATTTT | CASSIVAAGPQPQHF | TRBJ1-5 | TRBV19 | large | .
TGCAGTGCGTTATCCCTAGCGGGAGGCTCCTACAATGAGCAGTTCTTC | CSALSLAGGSYNEQFF | TRBJ2-1 | TRBV20-1 | . | TRBD2
TGTGCCAGCATCTTGACTAGCGGGATGGGGGAGCAGTTCTTC | CASILTSGMGEQFF | TRBJ2-1 | TRBV28 | . | TRBD2
TGTGCCAGCAGTTTCCCGGAAAGGAAAAACTATGGCTACACCTTC | CASSFPERKNYGYTF | TRBJ1-2 | TRBV28 | . | .
TGCAGTGCGAACAGTGCCTACGAGCAGTACTTC | CSANSAYEQYF | TRBJ2-7 | TRBV20-1 | few | .
TGCAGTGCTAGAGATGGAGGGGGCTTGGTGGATACGCAGTATTTT | CSARDGGGLVDTQYF | TRBJ2-3 | TRBV20-1 | . | .
TGTGCCAGCAGCTTGAACACCGGTGAGCTGTTTTTT | CASSLNTGELFF | TRBJ2-2 | TRBV7-9 | . | .
TGTGCCAGCAGCATCCAGGGCGACTCCTACAATGAGCAGTTCTTC | CASSIQGDSYNEQFF | TRBJ2-1 | TRBV6-1 | few | .
TGTGCCAGCAGTGTGGACAGCTTCTACGAGCAGTACTTC | CASSVDSFYEQYF | TRBJ2-7 | TRBV6-1 | few | .
TGTGCCAGCAGAAGATACGGGACTAGCGGGAGTTTATCCTACAATGAGCAGTTCTTC | CASRRYGTSGSLSYNEQFF | TRBJ2-1 | TRBV6-2/TRBV6-3 | . | TRBD2
TGTGCCAGCAGCCCTACCTCCGGGAGCTCCTACAATGAGCAGTTCTTC | CASSPTSGSSYNEQFF | TRBJ2-1 | TRBV6-1 | few | .
TGTGCCAGCAGGGGCTTTGACTATGGCTACACCTTC | CASRGFDYGYTF | TRBJ1-2 | TRBV6-1 | few | .
TGCGCCAGCAGCTCATATGGCGGGAGGGCCGGGAGGTCCTACGAGCAGTACTTC | CASSSYGGRAGRSYEQYF | TRBJ2-7 | TRBV5-1 | few | TRBD2
TGCAGTGCTAGAGATCACAGGGCTGGCAATCAGCCCCAGCATTTT | CSARDHRAGNQPQHF | TRBJ1-5 | TRBV20-1 | . | .
TGTGCCAGCAGTTCCACAGGGGGAGGCTATGGCTACACCTTC | CASSSTGGGYGYTF | TRBJ1-2 | TRBV28 | few | TRBD1
TGTGCCAGCATTTCAAGCGGGAGGACCCACGAGCAGTACTTC | CASISSGRTHEQYF | TRBJ2-7 | TRBV6-5 | few | TRBD2
TGCAGTGCTAGCATCCGACAAGGGCCGTATGGCTACACCTTC | CSASIRQGPYGYTF | TRBJ1-2 | TRBV20-1 | few | .
TGTGCCTGCAGTTTTTACCCAGCGCGTAATAATGAGCAGTTCTTC | CACSFYPARNNEQFF | TRBJ2-1 | TRBV12-3/TRBV12-4 | . | .
TGTGCCAGCAGTCAAGGACAGGGCCCACAGAATCAGCCCCAGCATTTT | CASSQGQGPQNQPQHF | TRBJ1-5 | TRBV6-1 | . | TRBD1
TGTGCCAGCAGTGTAACTAGCGGGGGGGTGGGCTACAATGAGCAGTTCTTC | CASSVTSGGVGYNEQFF | TRBJ2-1 | TRBV6-1 | large | TRBD2
TGTGCCAGCAGAGGGGCGGGAGGTCACGGGGAGCTGTTTTTT | CASRGAGGHGELFF | TRBJ2-2 | TRBV11-1 | few | TRBD2
TGTGCCAGCAGCTCTTCAGGGGATTCACCCCTCCACTTT | CASSSSGDSPLHF | TRBJ1-6 | TRBV7-2 | . | .
TGTGCCAGCAGAGCAGACGGGACCTATGGCTACACCTTC | CASRADGTYGYTF | TRBJ1-2 | TRBV28 | . | .
TGTGCCAGCAGTTTAATGGACAGGGTGCCGGGCTACACCTTC | CASSLMDRVPGYTF | TRBJ1-2 | TRBV27 | . | TRBD1
TGCGCCAGCAGCTCTCAAGCCCCGAGGGGCTTTACCTACGAGCAGTACTTC | CASSSQAPRGFTYEQYF | TRBJ2-7 | TRBV5-1 | . | .
TGCGCCAGCAGTTTGTCGGCCTCTAACTATGGCTACACCTTC | CASSLSASNYGYTF | TRBJ1-2 | TRBV5-1 | large | .
TGCAGTGCTTTAATACAGGGGGCGCGGGCTTCACCCCTCCACTTT | CSALIQGARASPLHF | TRBJ1-6 | TRBV20-1 | . | TRBD1
TGTGCCAGCAGCCAAAACAGGGTTAGGGGGGGCAATCAGCCCCAGCATTTT | CASSQNRVRGGNQPQHF | TRBJ1-5 | TRBV4-2 | . | .
TGTGCCAACAGCTTCCCAGGGGGAGATCAGCCCGAGCATTTT | CANSFPGGDQPEHF | TRBJ1-5 | TRBV7-9 | once | TRBD1
TGTGCCAGCAGTGTCGATTGGTCCGGGGAGCTGTTTTTT | CASSVDWSGELFF | TRBJ2-2 | TRBV27 | many | .
TGCGCCAGCAGCCAGACTAGAGGAAACACCATATATTTT | CASSQTRGNTIYF | TRBJ1-3 | TRBV4-1 | . | .
TGCAGTGCTAGAGATCCGGGAGGGCCGGGTACGCAGTATTTT | CSARDPGGPGTQYF | TRBJ2-3 | TRBV20-1 | . | TRBD2
TGTGCCAGCAGTCCCGGGTCCCACTATGGCTACACCTTC | CASSPGSHYGYTF | TRBJ1-2 | TRBV2 | few | .
TGTGCGACCAGTGTAGATACTAGCAGAGATACGCAGTATTTT | CATSVDTSRDTQYF | TRBJ2-3 | TRBV24-1 | . | .
TGCAGTGCTCCCGGTTGGGGTAGCGGGAAATACGAGCAGTACTTC | CSAPGWGSGKYEQYF | TRBJ2-7 | TRBV20-1 | . | TRBD2
TGTGCCAGCAGGGAGACAGGGAGGGATGAGCAGTTCTTC | CASRETGRDEQFF | TRBJ2-1 | TRBV2 | few | .
TGTGCCAGCAGCAGCGACAGTCAAGGGGAGACCCAGTACTTC | CASSSDSQGETQYF | TRBJ2-5 | TRBV6-1 | few | .
TGTGCCAGCAGACCAGGGGTGAGCTCTGGAAACACCATATATTTT | CASRPGVSSGNTIYF | TRBJ1-3 | TRBV6-1 | . | .
TGTGCCAGCAGCCACCGAGACGAGCAGTACTTC | CASSHRDEQYF | TRBJ2-7 | TRBV6-1 | few | .
TGTGCCAGCAGCCCGGGAAACACCATATATTTT | CASSPGNTIYF | TRBJ1-3 | TRBV7-3 | few | .
TGTGCCTCCACACCCCGGAACTATGGCTACACCTTC | CASTPRNYGYTF | TRBJ1-2 | TRBV28 | . | .
TGTGCCTGGAGTTTTGGGACAGGGGAAAAAGCTTTCTTT | CAWSFGTGEKAFF | TRBJ1-1 | TRBV30 | . | TRBD1
TGTCACGACGGTACATACAGGGTCGGCGAAAAACTGTTTTTT | CHDGTYRVGEKLFF | TRBJ1-4 | TRBV6-1 | . | .
TGCAGTGCTAGACTCTCGGGGCCTGCCGATACGCAGTATTTT | CSARLSGPADTQYF | TRBJ2-3 | TRBV20-1 | . | .
TGTGCCAGCACTGAGGGGGGAGCGTGCACTGAAGCTTTCTTT | CASTEGGACTEAFF | TRBJ1-1 | TRBV2 | few | .
TGTGCCAGCAGTGAAAACAGCCTCCGGGCAACTAGCGGGAATGAGCAGTTCTTC | CASSENSLRATSGNEQFF | TRBJ2-1 | TRBV6-1 | many | TRBD2
TGTGCCAGCAGCTTTTGGCGGGAGGGGAATGAGCAGTTCTTC | CASSFWREGNEQFF | TRBJ2-1 | TRBV7-9 | . | TRBD2
TGTGCCAGCAGTTCCGGACTAGCGGTGAATGAGCAGTTCTTC | CASSSGLAVNEQFF | TRBJ2-1 | TRBV27 | large | TRBD2